This record covers a single T cell receptor beta chain. The data were taken from a study of T cells in localized non-small cell lung cancer. Clones were sequenced by immunoSEQ multiplex PCR, and TCRdb holds only the in-frame ones, with some missing. Of several thousand clones in the sample, roughly 86% are singletons; the top ten hold under 2.5%. The TCR sequence derives from a female donor of 60 years or more with stage II squamous cell lung carcinoma. The sequencing used peripheral blood, collected before any cancer treatment.

CDR3 bases: TGTGCCAGCAGTTTAATGGGCGGGGGGGCCAGGGATACGCAGTATTTT. It specifies CASSLMGGGARDTQYF. The chain recombines TRBV27 with TRBJ2-3, with 9 bases aligning to TRBD2. The germline gives CDR1 MNHEY, CDR2 SMNVEV (reference sequence). The CDR3 length is 16 residues. The junction had 9 bases not matched to a gene; V was cut back by 2 bases and J by 6 bases.